These 5 T cell receptor beta chains share one sample of origin, sequenced in a study of shared clonotypes between healthy human individuals. Assay: immunoSEQ multiplex PCR; the TCRdb copy retains only in-frame clones and omits some. Of about 2 million clones in the sample, roughly 95% are singletons; the top ten hold approximately 0.13%. What was sequenced was naive CD4+ T cells sorted from blood. Noted subset: CD45RA+ positively selected. These receptors originate from a man younger than 35 in good health.

This clone came up once. V is TRBV2 and J is TRBJ1-3, with D uncertain. The CDR3 length is 12 residues. V dropped 2 bases and J dropped 2 bases, with 1 base sitting between them. Germline values: CDR1 SNHLY, CDR2 FYNNEI. This chain's CDR3 is CASSEPGNTIYF. CDR3 bases: TGTGCCAGCAGTGAACCTGGAAACACCATATATTTT.

The V call is TRBV7-2, the J call TRBJ1-1; D is undetermined. The V end was cut by 1 base, the J end by 4 bases, with 10 bases between. The CDR3 is 14 residues long. Germline V gene data show CDR1 as SGHTA and CDR2 as FQGNSA. CDR3 region: CASSLVGPGTEAFF. CDR3 nucleotides: TGTGCCAGCAGCTTAGTAGGGCCGGGCACTGAAGCTTTCTTT.

The J gene is TRBJ2-5, the V gene TRBV5-4; TRBD2 aligns across 13 bases. Losses at the gene ends were 4 bases for V and 4 bases for J; bases not matched to a gene: 7. Germline V gene sequence: CDR1 SGHNT, CDR2 YYREEE (reference sequence). The CDR3 sequence is 16 residues long. The CDR3 here is CASSETSGGPPETQYF. In DNA, the CDR3 is TGTGCCAGCAGCGAGACTAGCGGGGGGCCTCCAGAGACCCAGTACTTC.

The CDR3 here is CAISEIGGPNTEAFF. The CDR3 nucleotides are TGTGCCATCAGTGAAATCGGGGGTCCGAACACTGAAGCTTTCTTT. V is TRBV10-3 and J is TRBJ1-1; TRBD1 might be the D (5 bases). Trimming shortened V by 3 bases and J by 1 base, and 12 bases separated the two germline ends. The CDR3 length is 15 residues. Germline V gives CDR1 ENHRY, CDR2 SYGVKD.

The chain has TRBV7-9 and TRBJ2-1; D gene unclear. Germline-derived CDR1 and CDR2 are SEHNR and FQNEAQ (reference sequence). V lost 2 bases and J 4 bases, leaving 12 bases between the germline ends. The CDR3 spans 15 residues. The CDR3 loop reads CASSLSQSGYNEQFF. CDR3 DNA: TGTGCCAGCAGCTTATCGCAGAGTGGTTACAATGAGCAGTTCTTC. The variable domain in full, with the rest retrieved from reference TRBV7-9 and TRBJ2-1, is DTGVSQNPRHKITKRGQNVTFRCDPISEHNRLYWYRQTLGQGPEFLTYFQNEAQLEKSRLLSDRFSAERPKGSFSTLEIQRTEQGDSAMYLCASSLSQSGYNEQFFGPGTRLTVL.